The clone carrying this TCR beta chain was observed once. Its matching antigen is unknown. This sample is part of a study of relationships among human T cell subsets. The study's findings and limits: Over 50% of CD8+ cytotoxic sequences were in clones over 100 reads; regulatory and Th2 had few. Th1, Th2 and regulatory T cells shared many CDR3 sequences.

CD4+CD25+ regulatory T cells came from anti-CD25 bead selection of positively selected CD4+ cells. Magnetic beads coated with subset-specific antibodies isolated the T cell subsets. The V gene's germline CDR1 is SGHAT and CDR2 FQNNGV. The CDR3 consists of 15 residues. The ends were cut back, 5 bases at V and 0 bases at J, with 11 bases in the middle. Semiquantitative ARM-PCR amplified T cell receptor alpha and beta CDR3 regions from mRNA. Tagged nested gene-specific primers were used first, then communal superprimers amplified exponentially. TCRdb recomputed calls from the multiplex PCR reads with MiXCR, one row per CDR3 protein. The sample includes approximately 14,000 distinct CDR3 sequences, about 60% seen only once; the top ten take under 2.5%.

The clonotype comes from a man aged 40-49 years in good health. The sequencing sample was made of Tregs sorted from blood. V and J are TRBV11-2 and TRBJ2-1; maybe TRBD2 (7 bases). DNA for the CDR3: TGTGCCAGCAGCCGCGGGGGCTCCTCCTACAATGAGCAGTTCTTC. It is translated as CASSRGGSSYNEQFF.